Given below is one T cell receptor beta chain in context. As yet, its antigen is unknown. The source of the sample is a study of T-cell memory formation after mild COVID-19. About the study: Each donor largely had its own TCR clusters. Findings and limits, study-wide: Clones that shrank (day 15 to 85) were balanced CD4/CD8, whereas later expanders leaned CD4+. Memory sampled before infection contained some responding clones, suggesting cross-reactive memory joined.

The V gene end was trimmed by 5 bases and the J gene end by 4 bases; junction bases not matched to a gene: 4. Per the germline V gene, CDR1 is SGHDN and CDR2 is FVKESK. This CDR3 comprises 14 residues. TCRdb processed the 5' RACE reads anew with MiXCR; each CDR3 protein has one entry. The sample records approximately 400,000 distinct CDR3 sequences, 24% being singletons. This sequence was found in an adult woman who had mild COVID-19 (a few samples of this study predate the infection). Cell type and time point are not known. The chain joins TRBV14 to TRBJ2-1; TRBD2 aligns across 8 bases. Sequencing was done on a sample of PBMCs or a T cell subset sorted from them (not recorded which). In DNA, the CDR3 is TGTGCCAGCAGCAATAGCGGGGTTTACAATGAGCAGTTCTTC. Translation gives CASSNSGVYNEQFF.